A single sample gave rise to the 18 T cell receptor beta chains below, sequenced in a study of T cell responses to AZD1222 COVID-19 vaccine. TCRdb keeps only in-frame clones here, not all; method: immunoSEQ multiplex PCR. Seen here are under 150,000 clones, approximately 83% observed once, and the top ten hold roughly 3.9%. The starting material was peripheral blood, obtained on day 0 of MenACWY control vaccination. These receptors were collected from an adult in good health.

The chain has TRBV28 and TRBJ1-3; the D is unclear. CDR1 is MDHEN and CDR2 is SYDVKM in the germline V gene. The CDR3 length is 16 residues. Trimming removed 1 base at V and 0 bases at J, with 10 bases between. The CDR3: CASSLFSNPSGNTIYF. CDR3 nucleotide sequence: TGTGCCAGCAGTTTATTTAGCAACCCCTCTGGAAACACCATATATTTT.

The J gene is TRBJ2-7, the V gene TRBV24-1, with a weak D call TRBD2 (5 bases). Trimming took off 3 bases at V and 7 bases at J, with 12 bases between the two ends. CDR1 and CDR2 from the germline V gene are KGHDR and SFDVKD. The CDR3 loop spans 13 amino acids. The CDR3, as DNA: TGTGCCACCAGTGATCCGTCCCGGGGAGAGCAGTACTTC. Residues: CATSDPSRGEQYF.

The chain joins TRBV19 to TRBJ1-5, with D tentatively TRBD1 (6 bases). Germline V gene sequence: CDR1 LNHDA, CDR2 SQIVND (reference sequence). Trimming pared 4 bases from V and 5 bases from J, leaving 18 bases between. The CDR3 is 16 residues long. The CDR3 bases are TGTGCCAGTAGTACTCCGCGGGGGGGCGCGGATCAGCCCCAGCATTTT. Its translation is CASSTPRGGADQPQHF.

This clone was seen a single time. This sequence joins TRBV4-3 and TRBJ2-3; 8 bases fit TRBD2. V lost 0 bases to trimming and J lost 1 base; unmatched junction nucleotides: 6. This CDR3 comprises 17 residues. CDR1 is LGHNA and CDR2 is YSLEER in the germline V gene. CDR3 DNA sequence: TGCGCCAGCAGCCAAGATGGCACTAGCGGTGGCACAGATACGCAGTATTTT. Protein sequence: CASSQDGTSGGTDTQYF.

The chain joins TRBV24-1 to TRBJ2-5; D possibly uses TRBD1 or TRBD2 (5 bases each). Trimming left V 9 bases short and J 4 bases short, with 14 bases between. CDR3 length equals 13 residues. CDR1 and CDR2 from the germline V gene are KGHDR and SFDVKD. As DNA, the CDR3 is TGTGCCACCCGGGACGGAAATTCAGAGACCCAGTACTTC. It yields the protein CATRDGNSETQYF.

The genes are TRBV4-1 and TRBJ1-1, with D perhaps TRBD1 (6 bases). The V end was cut by 5 bases, the J end by 0 bases, with 16 bases between. The CDR3 has 16 amino acids. CDR1 and CDR2 from the germline V gene are MGHRA and YSYEKL. The CDR3 sequence: CASSNHHRDMNTEAFF. CDR3 in DNA: TGCGCCAGCAGCAACCACCACAGGGACATGAACACTGAAGCTTTCTTT.

The chain recombines TRBV19 with TRBJ2-1, with a possible D match to TRBD2 (5 bases). V shed 3 bases and J shed 0 bases, with 12 bases lying between them. The germline V gene has CDR1 LNHDA and CDR2 SQIVND (reference sequence). The CDR3 spans 16 residues. Here the CDR3 reads CASSISGLNSYNEQFF. The DNA for the CDR3 is TGTGCCAGTAGTATCTCCGGACTTAACTCCTACAATGAGCAGTTCTTC.

CDR3 DNA sequence: TGTGCCAGCAGTGATCCAGAGAGAGATCAGCCCCAGCATTTT. This translates into CASSDPERDQPQHF. The rearrangement joins TRBV6-1 to TRBJ1-5; no definite D call. The germline CDR1 and CDR2 sequences are MNHNS and SASEGT. This CDR3 has 14 residues. The V gene lost 3 bases and the J gene lost 5 bases, with 11 bases spanning the gap.

The chain carries TRBV5-5 and TRBJ1-4; D is unresolved. Germline assignment: CDR1 SGHKS and CDR2 YYEKEE (reference sequence). The length of the CDR3 is 12 residues. V lost 2 bases and J lost 4, with 3 bases in between. CDR3 DNA: TGTGCCAGCAGCTTTTTTAATGAAAAACTGTTTTTT. Translated: CASSFFNEKLFF.

V is TRBV11-2 and J is TRBJ2-7; D is ambiguous. Germline CDR1 and CDR2: SGHAT and FQNNGV. The CDR3 covers 14 residues. V was pared by 7 bases and J by 7 bases, with 20 bases between. CDR3 sequence reads: CASILSSGVREQYF. The CDR3 nucleotides read TGTGCCAGCATACTCTCCTCTGGGGTTAGGGAGCAGTACTTC.

This clone was seen a single time. This chain links TRBV19 with TRBJ1-4; 7 bases line up with TRBD1. This CDR3 spans 14 amino acids. Germline CDR1 LNHDA, CDR2 SQIVND (reference sequence). V lost 4 bases to trimming and J lost 7 bases; unmatched junction nucleotides: 6. The CDR3 bases are TGTGCCAGTAGTAGGGGAGCAGGGGGTGAAAAACTGTTTTTT. Its translation is CASSRGAGGEKLFF.

This chain uses TRBV4-3 with TRBJ1-3; a possible D gene is TRBD1 (6 bases). Germline V lookup: CDR1 LGHNA, CDR2 YSLEER. V lost 0 bases and J lost 4, with 13 bases in between. The CDR3 has 16 amino acids. The CDR3 loop is CASSQDPSGAGNTIYF. CDR3 in DNA: TGCGCCAGCAGCCAAGACCCTTCGGGGGCGGGAAACACCATATATTTT.

V is TRBV19 and J is TRBJ1-1; D not resolved. In germline, CDR1 is LNHDA, CDR2 SQIVND (reference sequence). The length of the CDR3 is 13 residues. Trimming pared 6 bases from V and 3 bases from J, leaving 11 bases between. The CDR3 bases are TGTGCCAGTAGCCCGCCGGGTTACACTGAAGCTTTCTTT. It codes for CASSPPGYTEAFF.

The chain uses TRBV21-1 and TRBJ1-1; the DNA was not used to check the table's D call, TRBD1. TRBV21-1 is shown as a pseudogene. CDR3 length: 16 amino acids. DNA of the CDR3: TGTGCCAGCAGCAAAGCACGACAGGGGACGGACACTGAAGCTTTCTTT. Its translation: CASSKARQGTDTEAFF.

The V call is TRBV29-1, the J call TRBJ2-1; unclear D gene. Germline assignment: CDR1 SQVTM and CDR2 ANQGSEA. This CDR3 has 12 residues. With 1 base removed from V and 6 bases from J, the gap between germline ends came to 7 bases. CDR3 residues: CSVEGRSNEQFF. The CDR3 nucleotides read TGCAGCGTTGAAGGACGGAGCAATGAGCAGTTCTTC.

The chain is built from TRBV7-9 and TRBJ2-5, with TRBD1 as a possible D gene (5 bases). CDR3 length: 14 amino acids. V lost 2 bases to trimming and J lost 0 bases, with 7 bases between them. In germline, CDR1 is SEHNR, CDR2 FQNEAQ (reference sequence). CDR3 sequence reads: CASSLKQDQETQYF. For the CDR3, the DNA is TGTGCCAGCAGCTTAAAACAGGACCAAGAGACCCAGTACTTC.

Only one count was recorded for this clone. The CDR3 DNA reads as TGTGCCAGCAGTTTGAGGGGGACGGACACTGAAGCTTTCTTT. This gives the protein CASSLRGTDTEAFF. The rearrangement uses TRBV6-5 and TRBJ1-1, with D possibly TRBD1 on 6 matching bases. Germline V gives CDR1 MNHEY, CDR2 SVGAGI. V shed 4 bases and J shed 3 bases, with 12 bases lying between them. This CDR3 is 14 amino acids long.

This chain joins TRBV7-2 and TRBJ2-7, with TRBD1 matching 9 bases. V shed 5 bases, J shed 1 base, and the junction held 3 bases outside the gene matches. The length of the CDR3 is 14 residues. CDR1 is SGHTA, CDR2 FQGNSA, per germline. In nucleotides, the CDR3 is TGTGCCAGCAGCGCCGGGACAGGGTCCTACGAGCAGTACTTC. Encoded protein: CASSAGTGSYEQYF.